The 28 T cell receptor beta chains in this list originate from one sample, sequenced in a study of cytomegalovirus exposure and HLA in healthy donors. The PCR ran on 60 Vbeta and 13 Jbeta primers. Profiling relied on immunoSEQ multiplex PCR, and the TCRdb table lists in-frame clones only, not all of them. The profile shows 100,000 or so clones, 12% to 15% of them singletons. Sequences were obtained from PBMCs. These receptors all stem from a female donor in good health and CMV-seronegative.

V and J are TRBV29-1 and TRBJ1-2; D not resolved. Per germline, CDR1 SQVTM and CDR2 ANQGSEA. CDR3 length equals 13 residues. V was cut by 7 bases and J by 5 bases, with 17 bases left in between. CDR3: CSAGPGDRYGYTF. CDR3 bases: TGCAGCGCCGGTCCAGGCGATAGGTATGGCTACACCTTC.

In its sample, this clone was seen a few times. This sequence joins TRBV7-2 and TRBJ2-7; 7 nucleotides line up with TRBD1. CDR1 and CDR2 from the germline V gene are SGHTA and FQGNSA. V lost 5 bases, J lost 3 bases, and 7 bases stayed unmatched. The CDR3 covers 14 residues. The DNA for the CDR3 is TGTGCCAGCAGCACCCGACAGGGTGGCTACGAGCAGTACTTC. It translates to CASSTRQGGYEQYF.

The V gene is TRBV19, the J gene TRBJ1-4; TRBD1 aligns across 10 bases. CDR1 and CDR2 from the germline V gene are LNHDA and SQIVND (reference sequence). With 11 bases clipped from V and 6 bases from J, the junction kept 6 bases outside the gene matches. This CDR3 has 13 residues. CDR3 sequence reads: CAASGQGYEKLFF. The DNA for the CDR3 is TGTGCCGCGTCGGGACAGGGGTATGAAAAACTGTTTTTT.

This clone was seen a few times. The rearrangement uses TRBV2 and TRBJ2-5; 9 nucleotides line up with TRBD2. The CDR3 sequence is 14 residues long. V shed 8 bases, J shed 3 bases, and the junction held 7 bases outside the gene matches. Germline V gives CDR1 SNHLY, CDR2 FYNNEI. The CDR3 reads CASRQTSGEETQYF. The CDR3 DNA reads TGTGCCAGCCGCCAGACTAGCGGAGAAGAGACCCAGTACTTC.

The sample holds a few counts of this clone. The rearrangement links TRBV5-6 to TRBJ2-3; tentative D call: TRBD2 (5 bases). CDR1 is SGHDT and CDR2 is YYEEEE in the germline V gene. There are 13 residues in the CDR3. The V and J ends lost 7 bases and 6 bases respectively, with 15 bases between them. The CDR3 is CASLAPRGDTQYF. CDR3 DNA: TGTGCCAGCCTGGCTCCCCGGGGTGATACGCAGTATTTT.

This clone was observed a handful of times. V usage is TRBV25-1 and J usage is TRBJ1-2; the D gene is possibly TRBD1 (5 bases). Germline CDR1 and CDR2: MGHDK and SYGVNS. The CDR3 length is 13 residues. Trimming shortened V by 3 bases and J by 8 bases, and 13 bases separated the two germline ends. This chain's CDR3 is CASSDSGRRGYTF. CDR3 bases: TGTGCCAGCAGTGATTCAGGGCGAAGGGGCTACACCTTC.

The rearrangement uses TRBV12-5 and TRBJ1-3, with D possibly TRBD1 on 6 matching bases. Germline V CDR1 and CDR2: LGHNT, FRNRAP. This CDR3 has 15 amino acids. V lost 6 bases and J 0 bases, leaving 12 bases between the germline ends. The CDR3 DNA follows: TGTGCTAGTGGCAAGACAGGCAGCTCTGGAAACACCATATATTTT. Translating gives CASGKTGSSGNTIYF.

The V gene is TRBV5-6, the J gene TRBJ2-7; 7 positions match TRBD1. In germline, CDR1 is SGHDT, CDR2 YYEEEE. V lost 5 bases to trimming and J lost 3 bases; unmatched junction nucleotides: 8. This CDR3 is built from 14 residues. The CDR3 region has the DNA TGTGCCAGCAGTCCGACAGGGTTTGGCTACGAGCAGTACTTC. This codes for CASSPTGFGYEQYF.

This clone occurred a few times. V and J are TRBV4-3 and TRBJ2-1, with D possibly matching TRBD1 (6 bases). Germline V CDR1 and CDR2: LGHNA, YSLEER. The CDR3 contains 15 residues. Trimming took 3 bases from V and 2 from J, leaving 11 bases between them. As DNA, the CDR3 is TGCGCCAGCAGCCAGTCAAGGGGGACCTACAATGAGCAGTTCTTC. Translated: CASSQSRGTYNEQFF.

This clone has only a few counts. The genes are TRBV29-1 and TRBJ1-1; TRBD1 matches 10 bases. The V gene's germline CDR1 is SQVTM and CDR2 ANQGSEA. CDR3 size: 13 residues. After removal of 4 bases from V and 4 bases from J, the junction contained 3 bases not matched to a gene. CDR3 coding DNA: TGCAGCGTTGGGACAGGGGGAGGCACTGAAGCTTTCTTT. Translated, it gives CSVGTGGGTEAFF.

The rearrangement links TRBV7-8 to TRBJ1-3; TRBD1 aligns across 7 bases. This CDR3 region has 15 residues. Looked up from germline, CDR1 is SGHVS and CDR2 is FQNEAQ. J gave up 0 bases and V 5 bases, and 4 bases lay outside the gene matches. As DNA, the CDR3 is TGTGCCAGCAGCGAATCAGGGGGCTCTGGAAACACCATATATTTT. Protein product: CASSESGGSGNTIYF.

This chain joins TRBV5-1 and TRBJ2-5; 9 bases are a match to TRBD2. Per germline, CDR1 SGHRS and CDR2 YFSETQ. This CDR3 spans 17 amino acids. V lost 6 bases to trimming and J lost 2 bases; unmatched junction nucleotides: 14. Here the CDR3 reads CASTPGASGNRQETQYF. CDR3 DNA sequence: TGCGCCAGCACCCCTGGGGCTAGCGGGAACCGGCAAGAGACCCAGTACTTC. The entire variable domain, with the rest obtained from reference TRBV5-1 and TRBJ2-5, is as follows: KAGVTQTPRYLIKTRGQQVTLSCSPISGHRSVSWYQQTPGQGLQFLFEYFSETQRNKGNFPGRFSGRQFSNSRSEMNVSTLELGDSALYLCASTPGASGNRQETQYFGPGTRLLVL.

J is TRBJ1-4 and V is TRBV7-8; D gene unclear. Germline V gene lookup returns CDR1 SGHVS and CDR2 FQNEAQ. The CDR3 runs to 13 residues. V lost 0 bases and J 6 bases, leaving 5 bases between the germline ends. The CDR3 DNA sequence: TGTGCCAGCAGCTTAGCGAGGGATGAAAAACTGTTTTTT. Translating gives CASSLARDEKLFF.

This clone was detected once. The CDR3 DNA reads TGCGCCAGCAGCTTAGAAGGGACAGGAGCTAACTATGGCTACACCTTC. Amino acid sequence: CASSLEGTGANYGYTF. The rearrangement joins TRBV5-1 to TRBJ1-2; 8 nucleotides agree with TRBD1. The germline V gene has CDR1 SGHRS and CDR2 YFSETQ. V lost 2 bases and J lost 0; bases outside the gene matches: 6. CDR3 size: 16 residues.

The chain employs TRBV30 and TRBJ1-6; D is perhaps TRBD1 (6 bases). Germline loops: CDR1 GTSNPN, CDR2 SVGIG (reference sequence). Trimming removed 1 base from V and 6 bases from J, with 10 bases in between. The CDR3 is made up of 14 amino acids. The CDR3 region is CAWSEQGFNSPLHF. CDR3 coding DNA: TGTGCCTGGAGTGAACAGGGTTTTAATTCACCCCTCCACTTT.

A few counts support this clone. This rearrangement joins TRBV7-9 to TRBJ1-3, with TRBD1 identical over 7 bases. Trimming removed 5 bases from V and 3 bases from J; junction bases left unmatched: 4. Germline V CDR1 and CDR2: SEHNR, FQNEAQ (reference sequence). The CDR3 has 14 residues. CDR3 residues: CASSTGVGGNTIYF. Here the CDR3 DNA reads TGTGCCAGCAGCACAGGGGTTGGTGGAAACACCATATATTTT. Drawing the rest from reference TRBV7-9 and TRBJ1-3, the complete variable domain is DTGVSQNPRHKITKRGQNVTFRCDPISEHNRLYWYRQTLGQGPEFLTYFQNEAQLEKSRLLSDRFSAERPKGSFSTLEIQRTEQGDSAMYLCASSTGVGGNTIYFGEGSWLTVV.

This chain connects TRBV5-8 to TRBJ2-1, with 11 bases matching TRBD2. With 2 bases clipped from V and 8 bases from J, the junction kept 6 bases outside the gene matches. The CDR3 spans 15 residues. CDR1 SGHTS and CDR2 YDEGEE come from the germline V gene. The CDR3 DNA follows: TGTGCCAGCAGCTTCGGGCTAGCGGGAGGAGATGAGCAGTTCTTC. The encoded protein is CASSFGLAGGDEQFF.

Here the CDR3 DNA reads TGTGCCAGCAGTGATCCGGAGTGGGCCGGGGGGGCCAAAGATACGCAGTATTTT. Its translation is CASSDPEWAGGAKDTQYF. This chain connects TRBV2 to TRBJ2-3, with TRBD2 matching over 8 bases. From germline, CDR1 is SNHLY and CDR2 FYNNEI. V trimming: 3 bases; J trimming: 5 bases; junction bases outside the gene matches: 16. This CDR3 contains 18 residues.

This clone occurred a few times. The rearrangement uses TRBV2 and TRBJ1-5, with 7 bases aligning to TRBD1. V gave up 3 bases and J gave up 5 bases; unmatched junction bases: 4. CDR1 is SNHLY, CDR2 FYNNEI, per germline. The CDR3 consists of 14 residues. CDR3: CASSDRTGDQPQHF. The CDR3 DNA sequence: TGTGCCAGCAGTGATCGGACAGGAGATCAGCCCCAGCATTTT.

This rearrangement joins TRBV6-5 to TRBJ1-1; D not resolved. V was clipped by 4 bases and J by 1 base, with 7 bases between them. The germline V gene has CDR1 MNHEY and CDR2 SVGAGI. The CDR3 contains 13 residues. CDR3 loop: CASSSAENTEAFF. The CDR3 DNA is TGTGCCAGCAGTTCTGCAGAGAACACTGAAGCTTTCTTT.

The rearrangement links TRBV5-1 to TRBJ1-2; TRBD1 might be the D (6 bases). CDR1 is SGHRS, CDR2 YFSETQ, per germline. This CDR3 spans 13 amino acids. Trimming took 2 bases from V and 8 from J, leaving 13 bases between them. The CDR3 here is CASSLQGRQGYTF. The CDR3, as DNA: TGCGCCAGCAGCTTACAGGGTAGGCAGGGCTACACCTTC.

V and J are TRBV9 and TRBJ2-5; 7 bases are a match to TRBD1. V shed 4 bases and J 3 bases; nucleotides not matched to a gene: 6. Per germline, CDR1 SGDLS and CDR2 YYNGEE. The CDR3 is 14 amino acids. The DNA of the CDR3 is TGTGCCAGCAGCAGACGACAGGGAGAAGAGACCCAGTACTTC. This sequence encodes CASSRRQGEETQYF.

This clone has more than one count but fewer than ten. The genes are TRBV6-5 and TRBJ2-3; 11 bases line up with TRBD2. The V and J ends lost 5 bases and 2 bases, in that order; junction bases with no gene match: 3. This CDR3 region has 15 residues. The germline CDR1 and CDR2 sequences are MNHEY and SVGAGI. The CDR3 loop is CASSGTSGNTDTQYF. As DNA, the CDR3 is TGTGCCAGCAGTGGGACTAGCGGAAACACAGATACGCAGTATTTT.

This chain connects TRBV14 to TRBJ1-6; weak D call: TRBD1 (5 bases). Trimming took off 1 base at V and 13 bases at J, with 17 bases between the two ends. Per germline, CDR1 SGHDN and CDR2 FVKESK. This CDR3 comprises 15 residues. DNA of the CDR3: TGTGCCAGCAGCCAAGGCCTGACAGCCCTCTTCCCCCTCCACTTT. Residues: CASSQGLTALFPLHF.

This clone has just a few counts. The genes are TRBV10-1 and TRBJ2-5; 12 bases fit TRBD1. Looked up from germline, CDR1 is WNHNN and CDR2 is SYGVQD (reference sequence). The V segment lost 0 bases and the J segment 8 bases; nucleotides outside the gene matches: 1. The CDR3 runs 14 residues. CDR3: CASSESGQGATQYF. Here the CDR3 DNA reads TGCGCCAGCAGTGAGTCGGGACAGGGGGCCACCCAGTACTTC.

The chain uses TRBV7-3 and TRBJ2-1, with 9 bases fitting TRBD2. The CDR3 runs to 15 residues. J lost 2 bases, V lost 5 bases, and 4 bases had no gene match. Germline V lookup: CDR1 SGHTA, CDR2 FQGTGA. The CDR3 DNA reads as TGTGCCAGCAGCCCGAGCGGGAGGCCCTACAATGAGCAGTTCTTC. It specifies CASSPSGRPYNEQFF.

This clone was picked up a small number of times. V gene TRBV4-1 combines with J gene TRBJ2-5; 10 bases agree with TRBD2. Per the germline V gene, CDR1 is MGHRA and CDR2 is YSYEKL. The CDR3 is made up of 17 amino acids. V lost 1 base and J lost 5; bases outside the gene matches: 10. The CDR3 nucleotides read TGCGCCAGCAGCCAAGGAGGAGGGCTAGCGGGAGAGGAGACCCAGTACTTC. Translating gives CASSQGGGLAGEETQYF.

V and J are TRBV18 and TRBJ2-5, with 10 bases fitting TRBD2. The germline gives CDR1 KGHSH, CDR2 LQKENI. This CDR3 is 15 amino acids long. J gave up 11 bases and V 3 bases, and 12 bases lay outside the gene matches. The CDR3 nucleotides read TGTGCCAGCTCACCTTCTGGGGCTAGCGGGGGCCTGCAGTACTTC. Its protein is CASSPSGASGGLQYF.